This TCR beta chain was identified in a study of T-cell reconstitution after alpha-beta-depleted transplantation in children. As it was prepared, the TCRbeta library received unique molecular identifiers. MiXCR, applied by TCRdb to the PCR reads, yields one record per CDR3 protein. The table has fewer than 700,000 distinct CDR3 sequences, 10% to 15% seen once. This clonotype was observed a handful of times. This CDR3 is built from 13 residues. Trimming shortened V by 3 bases and J by 2 bases, and 11 bases separated the two germline ends. The germline CDR1 and CDR2 sequences are SQVTM and ANQGSEA. Sequencing used PBMCs, mostly from graft donor cells, obtained 360 days after TCRalphabeta/CD19-depleted stem cell transplant. The receptor comes from a male patient between 5 and 17 years old who had a stem cell transplant for acute myeloid leukemia, so the T cells may come from the graft donor. The chain employs TRBV29-1 and TRBJ2-7; weak D call: TRBD1 (6 bases). CDR3 in amino acids: CSVEGTRPYEQYF. In nucleotides, the CDR3 is TGCAGCGTTGAGGGGACACGGCCCTACGAGCAGTACTTC.